Following are 13 T cell receptor beta chains from one sample sequenced in a study of beta chain features in type 1 diabetes. Study-level findings and limits: Type 1 diabetes patients had TCRB CDR3s that were shorter (moderately but significantly so) in all four CD4+ subsets.

Antigens for these TCRs are unknown. Expressed TCRB transcripts were sequenced because the entire RNA isolate underwent reverse transcription. Measured with immunoSEQ multiplex PCR; TCRdb has only the in-frame clones, and not every one. This table has hundreds of thousands of clones, about 15% appearing once. Input material: naive CD4+ T cells from blood. The receptors shown here come from a man aged 18 to 30 with type 1 diabetes.

This rearrangement joins TRBV2 to TRBJ2-7; D not certain. Germline V gene lookup returns CDR1 SNHLY and CDR2 FYNNEI. The CDR3 extends over 13 amino acids. The V end was cut by 4 bases, the J end by 4 bases, with 11 bases between. This CDR3 reads CASSVSQLYEQYF. CDR3 in DNA: TGTGCCAGCAGTGTCTCACAGCTATACGAGCAGTACTTC.

This clone showed up just a few times. The chain carries TRBV7-2 and TRBJ1-2, with D unclear. V was trimmed by 4 bases and J by 1 base, leaving 7 bases between them. Per germline, CDR1 SGHTA and CDR2 FQGNSA. CDR3 length: 13 residues. The CDR3 spells CASSSSFNYGYTF. CDR3 in DNA: TGTGCCAGCAGCTCGTCGTTTAACTATGGCTACACCTTC.

The rearrangement links TRBV28 to TRBJ1-4, with 9 positions matching TRBD1. This CDR3 has 14 amino acids. Germline-derived CDR1 and CDR2 are MDHEN and SYDVKM. J gave up 8 bases and V 7 bases, and 8 bases lay outside the gene matches. The CDR3 sequence: CASIMGQGSEKLFF. As DNA, the CDR3 is TGTGCCAGCATCATGGGACAGGGAAGCGAAAAACTGTTTTTT. The full variable domain, its missing parts supplied by reference TRBV28 and TRBJ1-4, is DVKVTQSSRYLVKRTGEKVFLECVQDMDHENMFWYRQDPGLGLRLIYFSYDVKMKEKGDIPEGYSVSREKKERFSLILESASTNQTSMYLCASIMGQGSEKLFFGSGTQLSVL.

This clone has just one count. The chain employs TRBV30 and TRBJ1-4; 7 nucleotides agree with TRBD1. Looked up from germline, CDR1 is GTSNPN and CDR2 is SVGIG (reference sequence). With 4 bases clipped from V and 4 bases from J, the junction kept 0 bases outside the gene matches. The CDR3 is made up of 12 amino acids. The CDR3 loop reads CAWNRGNEKLFF. The CDR3 DNA follows: TGTGCCTGGAACAGGGGTAATGAAAAACTGTTTTTT.

The chain combines TRBV2 with TRBJ2-5, with D hard to call. This CDR3 has 13 amino acids. V was shortened by 1 base and J by 1 base, with 4 bases between the two germline ends. Germline V gene sequence: CDR1 SNHLY, CDR2 FYNNEI. CDR3 loop: CASSEDSQETQYF. The DNA of the CDR3 is TGTGCCAGCAGTGAAGACAGCCAAGAGACCCAGTACTTC.

This clone turned up a few times. The chain recombines TRBV15 with TRBJ2-1, with D hard to call. Germline CDR1 LNHNV, CDR2 YYDKDF (reference sequence). This CDR3 is built from 13 residues. V dropped 0 bases and J dropped 5 bases, with 5 bases sitting between them. CDR3 DNA: TGTGCCACCAGCAGAGATCCAAACAATGAGCAGTTCTTC. This translates into CATSRDPNNEQFF.

This clone was counted between two and nine times. Other DNA sequences from this sample encode an identical CDR3 as well. The V and J genes are TRBV5-4 and TRBJ2-1, with 10 bases lining up with TRBD2. Germline V gene sequence: CDR1 SGHNT, CDR2 YYREEE (reference sequence). J gave up 4 bases and V 1 base, and 2 bases lay outside the gene matches. This CDR3 contains 15 residues. Written as DNA, the CDR3 is TGTGCCAGCAGCTTGTCTAGCGGGGGATACAATGAGCAGTTCTTC. Translating it yields CASSLSSGGYNEQFF.

This clone came up a few times. V is TRBV30 and J is TRBJ2-7, with D perhaps matching TRBD1 (6 bases). The CDR3 runs 21 residues. The V end was cut by 1 base, the J end by 3 bases, with 34 bases between. Germline assignment: CDR1 GTSNPN and CDR2 SVGIG (reference sequence). The CDR3: CAWSAAARRMIGQPTFYEQYF. The CDR3 DNA is TGTGCCTGGAGTGCCGCCGCGCGAAGGATGATAGGACAGCCAACGTTCTACGAGCAGTACTTC.

This chain joins TRBV5-1 and TRBJ2-1; D possibly corresponds to TRBD2 (7 bases). Germline CDR1 SGHRS, CDR2 YFSETQ. Trimming cost V 10 bases and J 6 bases, with 14 bases left between them. The CDR3 covers 12 residues. The CDR3, as DNA: TGCGCCGCCCCTAGGGGGGGCAATGAGCAGTTCTTC. Its translation: CAAPRGGNEQFF.

The chain has TRBV4-2 and TRBJ2-7; 8 nucleotides align to TRBD2. Germline V gene data show CDR1 as LGHNA and CDR2 as YNFKEQ. The V and J ends lost 0 bases and 0 bases, in that order; junction bases with no gene match: 4. The CDR3 has 16 amino acids. CDR3 sequence (DNA): TGTGCCAGCAGCCAAGATAGCGGGGCCAGCTCCTACGAGCAGTACTTC. Protein sequence: CASSQDSGASSYEQYF.

The table lists this clone with a count of one. The chain is built from TRBV7-9 and TRBJ1-2; 10 positions agree with TRBD1. The CDR3 is made up of 17 amino acids. Unmatched junction bases numbered 8, after V lost 3 bases and J lost 1 base. Germline lookup yields CDR1 SEHNR and CDR2 FQNEAQ (reference sequence). As DNA, the CDR3 is TGTGCCAGCAGCTTCATACCGGGACAGGGGAGTAACTATGGCTACACCTTC. This translates into CASSFIPGQGSNYGYTF.

This clone has only a few counts. The chain combines TRBV6-5 with TRBJ2-7, with 7 bases aligning to TRBD1. Per the germline V gene, CDR1 is MNHEY and CDR2 is SVGAGI. The CDR3 sequence is 15 residues long. Losses at the gene ends were 6 bases for V and 2 bases for J; bases not matched to a gene: 10. CDR3 sequence reads: CASSPRDRRTYEQYF. CDR3 nucleotide sequence: TGTGCCAGCAGCCCCCGGGACAGAAGGACCTACGAGCAGTACTTC.

The chain is built from TRBV4-3 and TRBJ2-5; 9 positions agree with TRBD1. Germline CDR1 LGHNA, CDR2 YSLEER. The CDR3 totals 16 residues. V was pared by 0 bases and J by 2 bases, with 4 bases of the junction left unmatched. CDR3 amino acids: CASSQEGTGIQETQYF. The CDR3 nucleotides read TGCGCCAGCAGCCAAGAGGGGACAGGGATTCAAGAGACCCAGTACTTC.